These T cell receptor beta chains were read from a single sample in a study of regulatory T cells in long-lasting Graves disease. Using its own MiXCR run on the multiplex PCR reads, TCRdb lists one record per CDR3 protein. In the table there are 400,000 to 650,000 distinct CDR3 sequences, 15% to 20% of which are singletons. These data also featured in a second study, about T cells in Graves' hyperthyroidism and ophthalmopathy.

The sample in question was peripheral blood mononuclear cells (PBMCs), obtained at new diagnosis, from a patient treated with antithyroid drugs. The receptors stem from a woman aged 40-60 years with Graves disease. The CDR3 runs from the conserved cysteine through the conserved F or W. Fields, in order: J gene, V gene, D gene, CDR3 protein. D genes are given only for firm matches.

j_gene: TRBJ1-5
v_gene: TRBV30
d_gene: NA
CDR3aa: CAWSAGGNQPQHF

j_gene: TRBJ2-3
v_gene: TRBV5-4
d_gene: NA
CDR3aa: CASSLSSDTQYF

j_gene: TRBJ2-3
v_gene: TRBV5-1
d_gene: NA
CDR3aa: CASSFPDGTDTQYF

j_gene: TRBJ1-1
v_gene: TRBV15
d_gene: NA
CDR3aa: CATSRGGSLSEAFF

j_gene: TRBJ1-5
v_gene: TRBV19
d_gene: NA
CDR3aa: CASSGGRDNQPQHF

j_gene: TRBJ2-3
v_gene: TRBV2
d_gene: NA
CDR3aa: CASSGLLVSTDTQYF

j_gene: TRBJ1-4
v_gene: TRBV6-1
d_gene: NA
CDR3aa: CASSENPGTNEKLFF

j_gene: TRBJ2-5
v_gene: TRBV7-9
d_gene: NA
CDR3aa: CASSPPGQYNQETQYF

j_gene: TRBJ2-1
v_gene: TRBV18
d_gene: TRBD2
CDR3aa: CASSASGGVSYNEQFF

j_gene: TRBJ1-5
v_gene: TRBV20-1
d_gene: TRBD1
CDR3aa: CSARTGGDQPQHF

j_gene: TRBJ1-2
v_gene: TRBV7-3
d_gene: TRBD1
CDR3aa: CASSLGGQSGYTF

j_gene: TRBJ1-1
v_gene: TRBV30
d_gene: NA
CDR3aa: CAWSGLRGAEAFF

j_gene: TRBJ1-2
v_gene: TRBV7-2
d_gene: NA
CDR3aa: CASSLFREYGYTF

j_gene: TRBJ1-3
v_gene: TRBV19
d_gene: NA
CDR3aa: CASTPTGTPSGNTIYF

j_gene: TRBJ2-7
v_gene: TRBV20-1
d_gene: TRBD2
CDR3aa: CSARDSTSGARYEQYF

j_gene: TRBJ2-5
v_gene: TRBV3-1
d_gene: NA
CDR3aa: CASSDGTPEVETQYF

j_gene: TRBJ1-3
v_gene: TRBV10-3
d_gene: NA
CDR3aa: CAISDGSGNTIYF

j_gene: TRBJ2-7
v_gene: TRBV12-3/TRBV12-4
d_gene: TRBD2
CDR3aa: CASSSSGAFSEQYF

j_gene: TRBJ2-1
v_gene: TRBV3-1
d_gene: TRBD1
CDR3aa: CASSQGGGDRVYNEQFF

j_gene: TRBJ1-2
v_gene: TRBV6-1
d_gene: NA
CDR3aa: CASSEPTGYYGYTF

j_gene: TRBJ2-1
v_gene: TRBV18
d_gene: TRBD1
CDR3aa: CASSDRDRVLGQFF

j_gene: TRBJ1-2
v_gene: TRBV6-5
d_gene: NA
CDR3aa: CASSYYREYGYTF

j_gene: TRBJ1-6
v_gene: TRBV28
d_gene: TRBD1
CDR3aa: CASTSFWDRVGNSPLHF

j_gene: TRBJ1-1
v_gene: TRBV9
d_gene: NA
CDR3aa: CASSIRPTNTEAFF

j_gene: TRBJ2-6
v_gene: TRBV11-2
d_gene: NA
CDR3aa: CASSLVGTAGGSGANVLTF

j_gene: TRBJ2-7
v_gene: TRBV16
d_gene: NA
CDR3aa: CASSPSGTDPYEQYF

j_gene: TRBJ1-2
v_gene: TRBV11-2
d_gene: NA
CDR3aa: CASSLGFGPGYTF

j_gene: TRBJ2-5
v_gene: TRBV19
d_gene: NA
CDR3aa: CASSPGADFQETQYF

j_gene: TRBJ1-5
v_gene: TRBV18
d_gene: NA
CDR3aa: CASSPGWDQPQHF

j_gene: TRBJ1-5
v_gene: TRBV10-3
d_gene: NA
CDR3aa: CAISYEEDQPQHF

j_gene: TRBJ2-1
v_gene: TRBV5-4
d_gene: TRBD1
CDR3aa: CASSFTGGSRDEQFF

j_gene: TRBJ1-3
v_gene: TRBV4-2
d_gene: NA
CDR3aa: CASSQDKRSSGNTIYF

j_gene: TRBJ2-7
v_gene: TRBV5-1
d_gene: NA
CDR3aa: CASSSTWGTSYEQYF

j_gene: TRBJ1-1
v_gene: TRBV10-3
d_gene: TRBD1
CDR3aa: CAISETTGETEAFF

j_gene: TRBJ2-5
v_gene: TRBV5-1
d_gene: TRBD2
CDR3aa: CASSSGTSRETQYF

j_gene: TRBJ2-2
v_gene: TRBV7-9
d_gene: NA
CDR3aa: CASSPPPGELFF

j_gene: TRBJ1-3
v_gene: TRBV14
d_gene: NA
CDR3aa: CASSQDPLQQGYSGNTIYF

j_gene: TRBJ2-7
v_gene: TRBV7-2
d_gene: NA
CDR3aa: CASSLDIVQYF

j_gene: TRBJ2-1
v_gene: TRBV20-1
d_gene: NA
CDR3aa: CSANREGSYNEQFF

j_gene: TRBJ2-1
v_gene: TRBV12-3/TRBV12-4
d_gene: TRBD2
CDR3aa: CASSHPGGNEQFF

j_gene: TRBJ2-3
v_gene: TRBV7-3
d_gene: NA
CDR3aa: CASSLSRAGDTQYF

j_gene: TRBJ1-2
v_gene: TRBV20-1
d_gene: NA
CDR3aa: CSAPSRDIHYGYTF

j_gene: TRBJ1-2
v_gene: TRBV5-1
d_gene: NA
CDR3aa: CASSSDVNYGYTF

j_gene: TRBJ1-1
v_gene: TRBV28
d_gene: TRBD1
CDR3aa: CATLYRGGGEAFF

j_gene: TRBJ2-4
v_gene: TRBV28
d_gene: NA
CDR3aa: CASSFGVEDIQYF

j_gene: TRBJ1-4
v_gene: TRBV5-5
d_gene: NA
CDR3aa: CASSFGTTNEKLFF

j_gene: TRBJ1-5
v_gene: TRBV5-1
d_gene: NA
CDR3aa: CASRVVPGPQPQHF

j_gene: TRBJ2-7
v_gene: TRBV12-3/TRBV12-4
d_gene: TRBD1
CDR3aa: CACGTGYYEQYF

j_gene: TRBJ2-7
v_gene: TRBV6-1
d_gene: NA
CDR3aa: CASTSWTASYEQYF

j_gene: TRBJ1-2
v_gene: TRBV6-1
d_gene: NA
CDR3aa: CASSTLSGYTF

j_gene: TRBJ2-1
v_gene: TRBV6-1
d_gene: TRBD1
CDR3aa: CASSSHWDSYNEQFF

j_gene: TRBJ1-6
v_gene: TRBV10-3
d_gene: NA
CDR3aa: CASSRDEGPLHF